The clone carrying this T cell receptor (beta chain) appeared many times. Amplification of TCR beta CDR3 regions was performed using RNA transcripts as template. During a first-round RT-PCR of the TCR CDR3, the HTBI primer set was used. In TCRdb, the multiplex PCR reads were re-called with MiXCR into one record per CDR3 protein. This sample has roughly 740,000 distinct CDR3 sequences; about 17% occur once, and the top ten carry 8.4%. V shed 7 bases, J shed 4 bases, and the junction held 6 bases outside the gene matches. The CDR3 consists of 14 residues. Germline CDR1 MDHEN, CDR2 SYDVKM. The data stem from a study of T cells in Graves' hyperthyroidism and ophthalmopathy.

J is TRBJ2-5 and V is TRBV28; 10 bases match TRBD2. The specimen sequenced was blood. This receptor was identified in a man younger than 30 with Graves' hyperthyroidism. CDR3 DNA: TGTGCCAGCAATCCAGCGGGAGGGAGAGAGACCCAGTACTTC. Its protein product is CASNPAGGRETQYF.